A selection of T cell receptor beta chains follows, all from one sample in a study of early T cells in non-severe SARS-CoV-2 infection. TCRdb processed the 5' RACE reads anew with MiXCR; each CDR3 protein has one entry. This sample has tens of thousands of distinct CDR3 sequences, with approximately 12% found just once. Sequencing used whole blood. Receptors originate from an adult who was a healthcare worker with PCR-confirmed SARS-CoV-2 infection or an uninfected control (not recorded which). Each CDR3 is given with its conserved first and last residue. A D gene is named only where the DNA matches it firmly. Only part of the rows carry a size: once, few, many, or a class if the clone is expanded.

CDR3nt: TGCAGCGTTGATTTTGGGCAGGAGACCCAGTACTTC
CDR3aa: CSVDFGQETQYF
j_gene: TRBJ2-5
d_gene: -
v_gene: TRBV29-1
abundance: many

CDR3nt: TGTGCCAGCATGCTTACGAACACTGAAGCTTTCTTT
CDR3aa: CASMLTNTEAFF
j_gene: TRBJ1-1
d_gene: -
v_gene: TRBV2
abundance: -

CDR3nt: TGTGCCAGCAGCGGGGGACCTCAAGAGACCCAGTACTTC
CDR3aa: CASSGGPQETQYF
j_gene: TRBJ2-5
d_gene: -
v_gene: TRBV28
abundance: many

CDR3nt: TGTGCCAGCACTTCACAGAACCAAGAGACCCAGTACTTC
CDR3aa: CASTSQNQETQYF
j_gene: TRBJ2-5
d_gene: -
v_gene: TRBV12-3/TRBV12-4
abundance: -

CDR3nt: TGTGCCAGCAGCTTAGGGACCGGGACTCGTAGCTACGAGCAGTACTTC
CDR3aa: CASSLGTGTRSYEQYF
j_gene: TRBJ2-7
d_gene: -
v_gene: TRBV7-8
abundance: many

CDR3nt: TGTGCCAGCAGCCTCAGAGGGACTAGGCCCTACAATGAGCAGTTCTTC
CDR3aa: CASSLRGTRPYNEQFF
j_gene: TRBJ2-1
d_gene: TRBD2
v_gene: TRBV12-3/TRBV12-4
abundance: many

CDR3nt: TGCAGTGCTAGAGATGTGAGCTCCTACAATGAGCAGTTCTTC
CDR3aa: CSARDVSSYNEQFF
j_gene: TRBJ2-1
d_gene: -
v_gene: TRBV20-1
abundance: many

CDR3nt: TGTGCCAGCAGTATCTCTGAGACAGGGGGCAATGAGCAGTTCTTC
CDR3aa: CASSISETGGNEQFF
j_gene: TRBJ2-1
d_gene: TRBD1
v_gene: TRBV6-2/TRBV6-3
abundance: -

CDR3nt: TGTGCCAGCAGTTTAACTAGCGGGGGGGCAGGGACCCAGTACTTC
CDR3aa: CASSLTSGGAGTQYF
j_gene: TRBJ2-5
d_gene: TRBD2
v_gene: TRBV27
abundance: few

CDR3nt: TGTGCCACCAGTGGTGACAGGGGCGTATACAATGAGCAGTTCTTC
CDR3aa: CATSGDRGVYNEQFF
j_gene: TRBJ2-1
d_gene: TRBD1
v_gene: TRBV24-1
abundance: many

CDR3nt: TGTGCCAGCAGTTGGGCGGGGGACACCCAGTACTTC
CDR3aa: CASSWAGDTQYF
j_gene: TRBJ2-5
d_gene: TRBD2
v_gene: TRBV28
abundance: many

CDR3nt: TGCAGCGACGACAGGGATGATGGCTACACCTTC
CDR3aa: CSDDRDDGYTF
j_gene: TRBJ1-2
d_gene: TRBD1
v_gene: TRBV29-1
abundance: many

CDR3nt: TGTGCCAGCAGCCCCCGACTAGCGGGGGGGCGCGAGCAGTACTTC
CDR3aa: CASSPRLAGGREQYF
j_gene: TRBJ2-7
d_gene: TRBD2
v_gene: TRBV7-9
abundance: many

CDR3nt: TGCAGCGTTGACGCGGAGAACACTGAAGCTTTCTTT
CDR3aa: CSVDAENTEAFF
j_gene: TRBJ1-1
d_gene: -
v_gene: TRBV29-1
abundance: few

CDR3nt: TGTGCCAGCAGCCCCGGCGGGGAGACCTATAATTCACCCCTCCACTTT
CDR3aa: CASSPGGETYNSPLHF
j_gene: TRBJ1-6
d_gene: -
v_gene: TRBV6-2/TRBV6-3
abundance: many

CDR3nt: TGTGCCAGTAGTATAGGTGGCGGCAGCTATGGCTACACCTTC
CDR3aa: CASSIGGGSYGYTF
j_gene: TRBJ1-2
d_gene: -
v_gene: TRBV19
abundance: many

CDR3nt: TGTGCCAGCAGCCGCGCCGTGGGGGCAGAGACCCAGTACTTC
CDR3aa: CASSRAVGAETQYF
j_gene: TRBJ2-5
d_gene: -
v_gene: TRBV9
abundance: many

CDR3nt: TGTGCCAGCAGTTCAGAACGAAACACTGAAGCTTTCTTT
CDR3aa: CASSSERNTEAFF
j_gene: TRBJ1-1
d_gene: -
v_gene: TRBV12-3/TRBV12-4
abundance: many

CDR3nt: TGCGCCAGCAGTGTGATAGCGGGGGCTGGGGGAGATACGCAGTATTTT
CDR3aa: CASSVIAGAGGDTQYF
j_gene: TRBJ2-3
d_gene: TRBD2
v_gene: TRBV10-1
abundance: many

CDR3nt: TGTGCCAGCAGTGTTCGGGGTCACTACGAGCAGTACTTC
CDR3aa: CASSVRGHYEQYF
j_gene: TRBJ2-7
d_gene: -
v_gene: TRBV25-1
abundance: many

CDR3nt: TGTGCCAGCAGCTTAGCCAGGGGAGTCGACACAGATACGCAGTATTTT
CDR3aa: CASSLARGVDTDTQYF
j_gene: TRBJ2-3
d_gene: -
v_gene: TRBV11-2
abundance: -

CDR3nt: TGCAGTGCTAGAGATGGGACTAGCACAGATACGCAGTATTTT
CDR3aa: CSARDGTSTDTQYF
j_gene: TRBJ2-3
d_gene: -
v_gene: TRBV20-1
abundance: -

CDR3nt: TGTGCCAGCAGTTCCCCGGGACAGGGGCTCTACGAGCAGTACTTC
CDR3aa: CASSSPGQGLYEQYF
j_gene: TRBJ2-7
d_gene: TRBD1
v_gene: TRBV7-9
abundance: many

CDR3nt: TGTGCCAGCAGCCAGGGGCGGTCTAGGCCAGAGACCCAGTACTTC
CDR3aa: CASSQGRSRPETQYF
j_gene: TRBJ2-5
d_gene: -
v_gene: TRBV11-2
abundance: many

CDR3nt: TGTGCCAGCAATAAACCGGGGTCAGAAACTGAAGCTTTCTTT
CDR3aa: CASNKPGSETEAFF
j_gene: TRBJ1-1
d_gene: -
v_gene: TRBV7-9
abundance: -

CDR3nt: TGTGCCAGCAGTCCGGGACTAGCGGGGACGGAGACAGATACGCAGTATTTT
CDR3aa: CASSPGLAGTETDTQYF
j_gene: TRBJ2-3
d_gene: TRBD2
v_gene: TRBV28
abundance: few

CDR3nt: TGCAGCGTTAACCGGGACTCCAATGAAGCTTTCTTT
CDR3aa: CSVNRDSNEAFF
j_gene: TRBJ1-1
d_gene: -
v_gene: TRBV29-1
abundance: many

CDR3nt: TGTGCCAGCAGCTTAGTGGGGAACCCTGGGGCCAACGTCCTGACTTTC
CDR3aa: CASSLVGNPGANVLTF
j_gene: TRBJ2-6
d_gene: -
v_gene: TRBV7-8
abundance: many

CDR3nt: TGTGCCAGCAGCTACATAAACGTGGAGACCCAGTACTTC
CDR3aa: CASSYINVETQYF
j_gene: TRBJ2-5
d_gene: -
v_gene: TRBV7-8
abundance: many

CDR3nt: TGCAGTGCTAGTTCACAGACTCCAGAGACCCAGTACTTC
CDR3aa: CSASSQTPETQYF
j_gene: TRBJ2-5
d_gene: -
v_gene: TRBV20-1
abundance: many

CDR3nt: TGTGCCAGCTCACCACAGGAGGGAGGGCCGCGCGAGCAGTACTTC
CDR3aa: CASSPQEGGPREQYF
j_gene: TRBJ2-7
d_gene: TRBD2
v_gene: TRBV18
abundance: -

CDR3nt: TGTGCCAGCAATGATATAGCGGGAGCCTACAATGAGCAGTTCTTC
CDR3aa: CASNDIAGAYNEQFF
j_gene: TRBJ2-1
d_gene: TRBD2
v_gene: TRBV6-2/TRBV6-3
abundance: many

CDR3nt: TGTGCCAGCAGCTTTGGTCAGGGGGTAAGGAATTCACCCCTCCACTTT
CDR3aa: CASSFGQGVRNSPLHF
j_gene: TRBJ1-6
d_gene: TRBD1
v_gene: TRBV5-6
abundance: many

CDR3nt: TGTGCCTGGAGTTTGGGCGTTCTTAACTATGGCTACACCTTC
CDR3aa: CAWSLGVLNYGYTF
j_gene: TRBJ1-2
d_gene: -
v_gene: TRBV30
abundance: -

CDR3nt: TGTGCCAGCAGTTTACGAGATAGCAATCAGCCCCAGCATTTT
CDR3aa: CASSLRDSNQPQHF
j_gene: TRBJ1-5
d_gene: -
v_gene: TRBV28
abundance: many

CDR3nt: TGTGCCAGCAACAACCACCGAAATGAGCAGTTCTTC
CDR3aa: CASNNHRNEQFF
j_gene: TRBJ2-1
d_gene: -
v_gene: TRBV7-9
abundance: few

CDR3nt: TGTGCCAGTAGTTTCGACAGGGTCGGTTCGTACGAGCAGTACTTC
CDR3aa: CASSFDRVGSYEQYF
j_gene: TRBJ2-7
d_gene: TRBD1
v_gene: TRBV19
abundance: few

CDR3nt: TGTGCCAGCAGAGGGCAGGGGGCTTTTCTCTATGGCTACACCTTC
CDR3aa: CASRGQGAFLYGYTF
j_gene: TRBJ1-2
d_gene: TRBD1
v_gene: TRBV27
abundance: many

CDR3nt: TGTGCCAGCAGTTTAACCCTTAACTATGGCTACACCTTC
CDR3aa: CASSLTLNYGYTF
j_gene: TRBJ1-2
d_gene: -
v_gene: TRBV27
abundance: many

CDR3nt: TGCGCCAGCAGCCTCAATCTTGCGGGCTCCGCGGGAGACATTCAGTACTTC
CDR3aa: CASSLNLAGSAGDIQYF
j_gene: TRBJ2-4
d_gene: TRBD2
v_gene: TRBV4-3
abundance: many

CDR3nt: TGTGCCAGCAGTGAAGCCGGCCTTTATGGCTACACCTTC
CDR3aa: CASSEAGLYGYTF
j_gene: TRBJ1-2
d_gene: -
v_gene: TRBV6-1
abundance: many

CDR3nt: TGTGCCAGCAGCCTCTACGGGGGGAGTGGCTACGAGCAGTACTTC
CDR3aa: CASSLYGGSGYEQYF
j_gene: TRBJ2-7
d_gene: TRBD2
v_gene: TRBV3-1
abundance: many

CDR3nt: TGTGCCAGCTCGCCGCGCACTAGTGCGGGAAATGAGCAGTTCTTC
CDR3aa: CASSPRTSAGNEQFF
j_gene: TRBJ2-1
d_gene: -
v_gene: TRBV18
abundance: many

CDR3nt: TGCAGTGCTAGGGCCCAGGGGTCGAACACCGGGGAGCTGTTTTTT
CDR3aa: CSARAQGSNTGELFF
j_gene: TRBJ2-2
d_gene: -
v_gene: TRBV20-1
abundance: -

CDR3nt: TGTGCCAGCAGCCAAGGGCTCGGGGGGCTCGAGCAGTACTTC
CDR3aa: CASSQGLGGLEQYF
j_gene: TRBJ2-7
d_gene: -
v_gene: TRBV4-2
abundance: -

CDR3nt: TGTGCCAGCAGCCACCCGTCGTCAGGCATTAATGAAAAACTGTTTTTT
CDR3aa: CASSHPSSGINEKLFF
j_gene: TRBJ1-4
d_gene: -
v_gene: TRBV11-2
abundance: -

CDR3nt: TGTGCCAGCAGCCCCTACTCTTACAGGGAAATCGGAGATACGCAGTATTTT
CDR3aa: CASSPYSYREIGDTQYF
j_gene: TRBJ2-3
d_gene: -
v_gene: TRBV7-2
abundance: many

CDR3nt: TGCAGCGTTGTTCAGGGGCCTAATGAAAAACTGTTTTTT
CDR3aa: CSVVQGPNEKLFF
j_gene: TRBJ1-4
d_gene: -
v_gene: TRBV29-1
abundance: many

CDR3nt: TGTGCCAGCAGTTTAGACCTAGCGGGCGGCCGGGCCTACAATGAGCAGTTCTTC
CDR3aa: CASSLDLAGGRAYNEQFF
j_gene: TRBJ2-1
d_gene: TRBD2
v_gene: TRBV28
abundance: -

CDR3nt: TGTGCCAGCAGTTACTCGAGGAGGGTTTACGAGCAGTACTTC
CDR3aa: CASSYSRRVYEQYF
j_gene: TRBJ2-7
d_gene: -
v_gene: TRBV6-5
abundance: many

CDR3nt: TGTGCCAGCAGTGATGATATCCTGACAGGGTGGGATTCACCCCTCCACTTT
CDR3aa: CASSDDILTGWDSPLHF
j_gene: TRBJ1-6
d_gene: TRBD1
v_gene: TRBV6-1
abundance: many

CDR3nt: TGTGCCAGTAAGAGGCAGGGGGGGGATACGCAGTATTTT
CDR3aa: CASKRQGGDTQYF
j_gene: TRBJ2-3
d_gene: -
v_gene: TRBV19
abundance: many

CDR3nt: TGTGCCAGCAGTTTACCATCCGGGCCGGCTTTCTTT
CDR3aa: CASSLPSGPAFF
j_gene: TRBJ1-1
d_gene: -
v_gene: TRBV28
abundance: -